This T cell receptor (beta chain) comes out of a study of OX40 agonist ivuxolimab in advanced cancers. About the full investigation: Ivuxolimab, which targeted the costimulatory receptor OX40 (CD134), was an agonistic, fully human IgG2 monoclonal antibody. Intravenous ivuxolimab was administered to patients every 2 weeks at six dose levels: 0.01, 0.1, 0.3, 1.5, 3 and 10 mg/kg. Among the roughly 54 dose-escalation patients, some 20 had hepatocellular carcinoma, approximately 15 melanoma, 9 renal cell carcinoma and 9 head and neck cancer. A male proportion of around 80% and a mean age of approximately 62 years, ranging from roughly 23 to 80, were recorded for the dose-escalation cohort. Prior anti-PD-1, anti-PD-L1 or anti-CTLA-4 therapy was permitted, and about two fifths of dose-escalation patients had received checkpoint inhibitors. Partial responses occurred in three dose-escalation patients: two with cutaneous melanoma and one with hepatocellular carcinoma. Peripheral TCRbeta sequencing aimed to test whether ivuxolimab altered TCR sequence diversity and caused clonal T-cell expansion. The monotherapy dose-escalation portion (N of about 50 patients) of the phase I ivuxolimab trial is reported in the paper. The research as a whole found: Low levels of normalized T-cell clonal expansion were also seen in some patients who did not respond. At doses from 0.1 to 3.0 mg/kg, clonal expansion was seen in both CD4+ and CD8+ blood T cells between baseline and week 6. Which antigens the clonally expanded peripheral T cells were specific for was not determined. Partial responders in the 0.1-3.0 mg/kg groups had among the lowest normalized peripheral clonal expansion, especially among CD8+ T cells. After ivuxolimab, CD8+ T cells had more expanded clones than CD4+ T cells on average.

Genomic DNA was extracted from sorted cells for sequencing of the TCRbeta CDR3 region. The immunoSEQ Assay was used to sequence the TCRbeta CDR3 regions. In its TCRdb copy, this immuneACCESS table keeps in-frame sequences only and misses some clones. Where compared with another copy, unresolved V genes explain less than half of these, and the others have no known cause. This sample gives 30,000 or so clones in total; 90% of them show up just once. The ten largest clones add up to 26% of the sample. Remarks on this clone: The antigen it binds to is not known. Base qualities are missing; no much larger clone stands one base away.

The trial excluded patients who had a history of autoimmune disease or who were on systemic immunosuppression. Peripheral blood for TCR sequencing was collected from all dose cohorts at baseline, on cycle 4 day 1, and on cycle 7 day 1. The samples were drawn from a first-in-human, open-label, multicenter phase I dose-escalation trial of ivuxolimab. The trial enrolled adults with locally advanced or metastatic head and neck squamous cell, hepatocellular, melanoma or renal cell carcinoma. Before TCR sequencing, CD4+ and CD8+ T cells were separately sorted from peripheral blood. From V the trimming removes 3 bases and from J it removes 7 bases, while the gene matches leave 6 bases of the junction unaccounted for. Sequences MNHEY (CDR1) and SMNVEV (CDR2) are obtained from the germline V gene (reference sequence). Reading from cysteine to phenylalanine, the CDR3 counts 14 amino acids. Of the read, only the CDR3 DNA is kept; its 42 bases are in frame from base 1.

The material sequenced was CD4+ or CD8+ T cells sorted from blood, taken in a trial of the OX40 agonist ivuxolimab. The sequence was obtained from an adult with an advanced solid tumor such as melanoma, head and neck, liver or kidney cancer. Rearrangement joined TRBV27 to TRBJ2-7, with 10 bases matching TRBD2. The CDR3 reads as follows: CASSFSGGAIEQYF. The nucleotide sequence reads TGTGCCAGCAGTTTCAGCGGGGGGGCAATAGAGCAGTACTTC.